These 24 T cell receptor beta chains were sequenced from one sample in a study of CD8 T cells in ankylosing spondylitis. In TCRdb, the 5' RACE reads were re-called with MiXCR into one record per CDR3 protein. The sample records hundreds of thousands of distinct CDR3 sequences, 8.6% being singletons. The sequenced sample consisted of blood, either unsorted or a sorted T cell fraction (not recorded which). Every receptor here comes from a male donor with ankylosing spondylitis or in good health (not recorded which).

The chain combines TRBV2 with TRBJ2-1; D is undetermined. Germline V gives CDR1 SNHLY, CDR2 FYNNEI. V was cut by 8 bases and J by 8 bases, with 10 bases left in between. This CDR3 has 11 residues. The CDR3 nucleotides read TGTGCCAGCTCGGGCGATGATGAGCAGTTCTTC. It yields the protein CASSGDDEQFF. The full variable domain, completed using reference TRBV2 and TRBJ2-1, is EPEVTQTPSHQVTQMGQEVILRCVPISNHLYFYWYRQILGQKVEFLVSFYNNEISEKSEIFDDQFSVERPDGSNFTLKIRSTKLEDSAMYFCASSGDDEQFFGPGTRLTVL.

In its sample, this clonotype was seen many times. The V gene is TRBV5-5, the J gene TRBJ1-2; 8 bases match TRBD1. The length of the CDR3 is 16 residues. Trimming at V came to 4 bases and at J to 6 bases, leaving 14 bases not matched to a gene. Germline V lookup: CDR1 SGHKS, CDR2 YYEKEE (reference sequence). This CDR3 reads CASSPGQGMMGNGYTF. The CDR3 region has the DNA TGTGCCAGCAGCCCCGGACAGGGAATGATGGGGAATGGCTACACCTTC.

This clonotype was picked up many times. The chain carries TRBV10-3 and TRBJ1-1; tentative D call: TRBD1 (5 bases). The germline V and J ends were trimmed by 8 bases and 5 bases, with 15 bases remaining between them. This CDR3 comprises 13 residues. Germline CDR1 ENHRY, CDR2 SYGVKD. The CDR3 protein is CAISIGGETEAFF. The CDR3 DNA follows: TGTGCCATCTCTATCGGGGGGGAAACTGAAGCTTTCTTT.

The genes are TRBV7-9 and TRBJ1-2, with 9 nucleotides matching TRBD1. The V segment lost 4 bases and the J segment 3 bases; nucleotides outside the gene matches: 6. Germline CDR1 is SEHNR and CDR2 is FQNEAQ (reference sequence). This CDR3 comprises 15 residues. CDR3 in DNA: TGTGCCAGCAGCTCGCCGGGACAGGGTTACTATGGCTACACCTTC. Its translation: CASSSPGQGYYGYTF.

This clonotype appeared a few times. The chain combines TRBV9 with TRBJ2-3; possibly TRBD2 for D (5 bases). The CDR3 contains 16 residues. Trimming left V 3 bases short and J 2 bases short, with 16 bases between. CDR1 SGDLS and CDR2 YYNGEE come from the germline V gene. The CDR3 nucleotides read TGTGCCAGCAGCGAACACGATGGAGGACTCACAGATACGCAGTATTTT. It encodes CASSEHDGGLTDTQYF.

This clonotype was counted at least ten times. CDR3 nucleotides: TGTGCCAGCGGGCCCAGCGTCCTTCCCTACGAGCAGTACTTC. Translated, it gives CASGPSVLPYEQYF. This chain joins TRBV9 and TRBJ2-7; D is ambiguous. CDR3 size: 14 residues. Germline V gives CDR1 SGDLS, CDR2 YYNGEE. V was cut by 7 bases and J by 2 bases, with 16 bases left in between.

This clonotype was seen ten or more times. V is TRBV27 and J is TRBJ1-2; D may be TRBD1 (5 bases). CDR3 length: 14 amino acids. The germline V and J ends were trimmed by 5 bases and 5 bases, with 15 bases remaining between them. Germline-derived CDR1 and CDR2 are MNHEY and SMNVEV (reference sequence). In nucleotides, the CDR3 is TGTGCCAGCAGTCCGGCCGGTGGGGCTTATGGCTACACCTTC. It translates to CASSPAGGAYGYTF.

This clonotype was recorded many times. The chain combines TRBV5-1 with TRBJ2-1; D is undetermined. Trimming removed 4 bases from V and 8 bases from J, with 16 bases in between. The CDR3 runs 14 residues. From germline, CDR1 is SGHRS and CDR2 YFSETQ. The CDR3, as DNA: TGCGCCAGCAGCCTAGAAACCCCAGGACATGAGCAGTTCTTC. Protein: CASSLETPGHEQFF.

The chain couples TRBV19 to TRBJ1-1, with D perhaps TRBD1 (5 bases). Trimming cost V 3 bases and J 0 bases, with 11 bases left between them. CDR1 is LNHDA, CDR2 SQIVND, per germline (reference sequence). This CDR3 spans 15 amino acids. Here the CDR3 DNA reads TGTGCCAGTAGTATGCGGGACCGAATGAACACTGAAGCTTTCTTT. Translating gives CASSMRDRMNTEAFF.

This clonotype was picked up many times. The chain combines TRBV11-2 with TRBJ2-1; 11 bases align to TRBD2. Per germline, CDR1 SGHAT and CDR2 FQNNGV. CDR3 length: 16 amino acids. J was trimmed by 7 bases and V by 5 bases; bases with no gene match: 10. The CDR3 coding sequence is TGTGCCAGCAGCCTGCGACTAGCGGGGATTTTTAATGAGCAGTTCTTC. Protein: CASSLRLAGIFNEQFF.

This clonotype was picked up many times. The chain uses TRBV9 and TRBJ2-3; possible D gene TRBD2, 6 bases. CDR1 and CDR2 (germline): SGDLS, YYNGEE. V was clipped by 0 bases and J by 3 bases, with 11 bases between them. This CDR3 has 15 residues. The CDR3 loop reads CASSVGGGLTDTQYF. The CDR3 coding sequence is TGTGCCAGCAGCGTAGGAGGAGGGTTGACAGATACGCAGTATTTT.

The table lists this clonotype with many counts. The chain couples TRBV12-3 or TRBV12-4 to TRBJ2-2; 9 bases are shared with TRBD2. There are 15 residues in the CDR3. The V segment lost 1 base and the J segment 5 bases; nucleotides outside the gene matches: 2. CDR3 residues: CASSLGSGRTGELFF. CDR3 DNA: TGTGCCAGCAGTTTAGGGAGCGGGAGGACCGGGGAGCTGTTTTTT.

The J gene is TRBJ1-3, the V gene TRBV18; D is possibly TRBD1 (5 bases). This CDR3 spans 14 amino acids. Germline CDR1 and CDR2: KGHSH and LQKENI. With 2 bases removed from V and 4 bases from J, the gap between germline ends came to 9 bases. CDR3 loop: CASSPGAAGNTIYF. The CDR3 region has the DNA TGTGCCAGCTCACCAGGGGCCGCGGGAAACACCATATATTTT.

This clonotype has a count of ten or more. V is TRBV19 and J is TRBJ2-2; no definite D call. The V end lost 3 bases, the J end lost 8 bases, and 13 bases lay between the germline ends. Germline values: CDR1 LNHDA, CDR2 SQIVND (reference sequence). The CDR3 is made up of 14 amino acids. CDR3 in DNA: TGTGCCAGTAGTATTCGCGGTTCGTTGGGGGAGCTGTTTTTT. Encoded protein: CASSIRGSLGELFF. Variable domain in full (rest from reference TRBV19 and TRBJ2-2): DGGITQSPKYLFRKEGQNVTLSCEQNLNHDAMYWYRQDPGQGLRLIYYSQIVNDFQKGDIAEGYSVSREKKESFPLTVTSAQKNPTAFYLCASSIRGSLGELFFGEGSRLTVL.

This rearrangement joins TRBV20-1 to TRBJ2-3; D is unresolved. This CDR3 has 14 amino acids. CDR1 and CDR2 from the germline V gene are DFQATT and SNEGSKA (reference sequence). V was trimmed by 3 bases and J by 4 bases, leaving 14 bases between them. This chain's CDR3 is CSARVAASSDTQYF. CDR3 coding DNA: TGCAGTGCTAGGGTGGCTGCCAGTTCAGATACGCAGTATTTT.

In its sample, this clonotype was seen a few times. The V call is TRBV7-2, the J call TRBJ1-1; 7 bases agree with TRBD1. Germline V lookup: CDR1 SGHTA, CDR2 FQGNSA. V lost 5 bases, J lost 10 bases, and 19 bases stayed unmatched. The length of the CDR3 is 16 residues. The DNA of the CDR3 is TGTGCCAGCAGCCCGACACGTGACAGGGTCAGCCGGGGAGCTTTCTTT. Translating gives CASSPTRDRVSRGAFF. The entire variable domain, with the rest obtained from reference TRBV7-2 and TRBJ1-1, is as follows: GAGVSQSPSNKVTEKGKDVELRCDPISGHTALYWYRQSLGQGLEFLIYFQGNSAPDKSGLPSDRFSAERTGGSVSTLTIQRTQQEDSAVYLCASSPTRDRVSRGAFFGQGTRLTVV.

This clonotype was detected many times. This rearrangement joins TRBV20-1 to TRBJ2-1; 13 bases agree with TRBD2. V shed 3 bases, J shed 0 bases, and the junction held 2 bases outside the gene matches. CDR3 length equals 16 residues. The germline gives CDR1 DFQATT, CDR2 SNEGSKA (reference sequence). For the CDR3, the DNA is TGCAGTGCTAGGAGGACTAGCGGGAGCTCCTACAATGAGCAGTTCTTC. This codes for CSARRTSGSSYNEQFF.

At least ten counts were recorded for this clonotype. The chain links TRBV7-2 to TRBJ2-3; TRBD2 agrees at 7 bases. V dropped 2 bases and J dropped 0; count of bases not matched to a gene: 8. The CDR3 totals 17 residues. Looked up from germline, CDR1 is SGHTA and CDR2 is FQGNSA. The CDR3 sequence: CASSLTAGVASTDTQYF. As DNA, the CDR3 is TGTGCCAGCAGCTTAACGGCGGGGGTTGCTAGCACAGATACGCAGTATTTT.

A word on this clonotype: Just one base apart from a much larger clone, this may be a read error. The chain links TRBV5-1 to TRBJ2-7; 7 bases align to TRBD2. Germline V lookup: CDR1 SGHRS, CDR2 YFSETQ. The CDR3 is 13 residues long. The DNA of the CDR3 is TGCGGCAGCAGCCGGGGGGATGACTACGAGCAGTACTTC. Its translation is CGSSRGDDYEQYF.

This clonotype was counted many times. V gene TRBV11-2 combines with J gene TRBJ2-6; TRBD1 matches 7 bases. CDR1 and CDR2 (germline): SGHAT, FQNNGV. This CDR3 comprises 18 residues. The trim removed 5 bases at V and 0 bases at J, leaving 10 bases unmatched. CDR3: CASSPMGQSISGANVLTF. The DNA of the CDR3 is TGTGCCAGCAGCCCCATGGGACAGAGTATCTCTGGGGCCAACGTCCTGACTTTC.

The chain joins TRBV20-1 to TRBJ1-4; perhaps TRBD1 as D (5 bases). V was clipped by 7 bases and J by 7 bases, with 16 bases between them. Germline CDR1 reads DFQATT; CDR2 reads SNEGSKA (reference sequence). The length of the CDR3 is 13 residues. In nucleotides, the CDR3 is TGCAGTGTCCCGTCGGTGGGGGGTGAAAAACTGTTTTTT. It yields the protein CSVPSVGGEKLFF.

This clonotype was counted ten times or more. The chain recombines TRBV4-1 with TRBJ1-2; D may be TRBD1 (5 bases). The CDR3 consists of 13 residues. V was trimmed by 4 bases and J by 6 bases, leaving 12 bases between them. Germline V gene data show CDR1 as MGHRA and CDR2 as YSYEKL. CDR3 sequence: CASSPGPGHGYTF. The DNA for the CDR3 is TGCGCCAGCAGCCCGGGACCCGGGCATGGCTACACCTTC.

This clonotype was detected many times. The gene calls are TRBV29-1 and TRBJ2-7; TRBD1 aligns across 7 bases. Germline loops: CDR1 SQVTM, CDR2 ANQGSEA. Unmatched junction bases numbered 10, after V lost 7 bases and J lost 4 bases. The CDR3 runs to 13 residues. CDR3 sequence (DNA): TGCAGCGCTTCAGTAACAGGGGCTTACGAGCAGTACTTC. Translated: CSASVTGAYEQYF.

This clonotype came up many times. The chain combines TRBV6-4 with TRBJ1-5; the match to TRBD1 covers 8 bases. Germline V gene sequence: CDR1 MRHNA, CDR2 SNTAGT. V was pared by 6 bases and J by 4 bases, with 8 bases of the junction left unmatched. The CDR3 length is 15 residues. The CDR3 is CASRKTGALNQPQHF. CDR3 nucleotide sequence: TGTGCCAGCAGGAAGACAGGGGCTTTGAATCAGCCCCAGCATTTT.